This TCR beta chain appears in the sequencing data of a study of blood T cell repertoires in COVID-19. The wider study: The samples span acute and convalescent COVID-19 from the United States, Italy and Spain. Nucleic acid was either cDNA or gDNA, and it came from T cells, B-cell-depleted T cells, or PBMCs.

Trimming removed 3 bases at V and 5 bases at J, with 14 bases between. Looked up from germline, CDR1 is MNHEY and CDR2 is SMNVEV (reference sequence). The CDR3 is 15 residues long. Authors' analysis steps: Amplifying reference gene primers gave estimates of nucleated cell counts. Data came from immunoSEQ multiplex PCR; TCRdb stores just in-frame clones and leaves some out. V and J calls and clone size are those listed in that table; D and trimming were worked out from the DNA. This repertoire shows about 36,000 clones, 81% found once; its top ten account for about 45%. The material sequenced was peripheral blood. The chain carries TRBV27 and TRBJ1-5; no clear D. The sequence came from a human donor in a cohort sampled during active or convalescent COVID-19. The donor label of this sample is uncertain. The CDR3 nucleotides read TGTGCCAGCAGTTTCTCAGTCCGGGGAGATCAGCCCCAGCATTTT. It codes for CASSFSVRGDQPQHF.